This TCR beta chain was sequenced during a study of graft-versus-host responses after intestinal transplantation. Study-level information: Each transplant was multivisceral, liver-intestinal, or isolated intestinal. All of the recipients had induction that used anti-thymocyte globulin, then tacrolimus and steroids for approximately 3 years.

Profiling relied on immunoSEQ multiplex PCR, and the TCRdb table lists in-frame clones only, not all of them. The table has 6,000 to 9,000 clones, 30% seen once. The CDR3 length is 14 residues. V was pared by 3 bases and J by 4 bases, with 5 bases of the junction left unmatched. Germline V gene sequence: CDR1 KGHSH, CDR2 LQKENI. The clonotype was recovered from a human patient who was an organ donor for intestinal transplantation. V is TRBV18 and J is TRBJ1-2; TRBD1 matches at 7 bases. The specimen comprised alloreactive CD4+ T cells from a mixed lymphocyte reaction culture, sampled before transplantation. This sample's subset: CFSE-low proliferating T cells sorted from roughly six-day pre-transplant mixed lymphocyte reaction (GvH or HvG direction). CDR3 region: CASSPWDRLYGYTF. The CDR3 nucleotides are TGTGCCAGCTCACCGTGGGACAGACTCTATGGCTACACCTTC.